These T cell receptor beta chains were read from a single sample in a study of untreated major depressive disorder. Clones were sequenced by immunoSEQ multiplex PCR, and TCRdb holds only the in-frame ones, with some missing. Here the sample spans under 30,000 clones, over 80% being singletons. Sequenced sample: CD4+ T cells from PBMCs. All receptors derive from a young woman with major depressive disorder. Each CDR3 is given with its conserved first and last residue. D genes are given only for firm matches. Size is omitted from some rows. Given values are once, few, many or a class for expanded clones.

v_call	clone_size	d_call	j_call	cdr3_aa
TRBV5-1	.	.	TRBJ2-6	CASSTQGRGANVLTF
TRBV5-4	.	TRBD1	TRBJ2-3	CASSRDSALVNTQYF
TRBV4-1	.	.	TRBJ1-1	CASSRGQSTEAFF
TRBV11-2	.	.	TRBJ2-1	CASSSRGGSTTEQFF
TRBV9	few	.	TRBJ1-1	CASSVSAERTEAFF
TRBV15	.	TRBD1	TRBJ2-7	CATSVAGQGGGRQYF
TRBV7-6	.	.	TRBJ2-7	CASSLSGGLSYEQYF
TRBV11-2	once	.	TRBJ2-7	CASSLVGQIQAGLYEQYF
TRBV6-5	.	.	TRBJ2-2	CASSRDTANTGELFF
TRBV4-2	.	.	TRBJ1-4	CASSQEFAGGSWEKLFF
TRBV7-9	once	.	TRBJ2-2	CASSWSGTGELFF
TRBV6-1	.	.	TRBJ1-1	CASSSTGAGTEAFF
TRBV28	.	TRBD2	TRBJ2-7	CASSLGSGLRNF
TRBV7-8	.	.	TRBJ2-3	CASSLRGRGGPVTDTQYF
TRBV5-1	.	.	TRBJ2-1	CASSQGHNEQFF
TRBV9	.	TRBD2	TRBJ2-5	CASSPAGLWTQYF
TRBV13	.	TRBD2	TRBJ2-1	CASMGGGPYNEQFF
TRBV6-6	few	.	TRBJ2-7	CASSPRDKSEQYF
TRBV5-4	once	TRBD1	TRBJ1-4	CASSLAAQGASEKLFF
TRBV18	once	TRBD1	TRBJ2-7	CASSARGAGGYEQYF
TRBV19	.	.	TRBJ1-1	CASSNQESEAFF
TRBV27	.	.	TRBJ1-3	CASSLSARQPIYF
TRBV5-1	.	.	TRBJ2-2	CASSPSYREFGGELFF
TRBV6-6	.	.	TRBJ2-5	CASSQWEGETQYF
TRBV7-2	.	TRBD1	TRBJ2-3	CASSLFGDRQYF
TRBV5-4	.	TRBD2	TRBJ2-7	CASSLGGTTISYEQYF
TRBV15	.	.	TRBJ1-4	CATSREPGLLNEKLFF
TRBV2	.	TRBD2	TRBJ2-7	CASSLNSREGAFYEQYF
TRBV2	.	TRBD1	TRBJ1-6	CASSIRDRVSSPLHF
TRBV15	.	TRBD1	TRBJ2-5	CATSRGTGDVETQYF
TRBV4-2	.	.	TRBJ1-2	CASSQEGGWWYGYTF
TRBV27	.	.	TRBJ1-2	CASSFANTNYGYTF
TRBV5-6	once	TRBD1	TRBJ1-4	CASSLVEQGREKLFF
TRBV5-1	.	.	TRBJ2-5	CASSLVQGQETQYF
TRBV2	.	.	TRBJ2-3	CASRPSTDTQYF
TRBV5-6	.	.	TRBJ2-5	CASSLLRLVQETQYF
TRBV4-1	.	TRBD1	TRBJ1-1	CASSQPGGMNTEAFF
TRBV4-1	.	.	TRBJ1-5	CASSQVTGQQPQHF
TRBV27	.	.	TRBJ2-2	CASTLSSSNTGELFF
TRBV4-1	.	TRBD2	TRBJ2-1	CASSPLGTTFYNEQFF
TRBV9	.	.	TRBJ1-2	CASSPITGPSHGYTF
TRBV5-1	.	TRBD2	TRBJ2-3	CASSLGLADTQYF
TRBV4-2	.	TRBD1	TRBJ2-5	CASSPPGTGGFETQYF
TRBV19	.	.	TRBJ1-5	CARLGRGDQPQHF
TRBV27	.	.	TRBJ1-6	CASSFKVSYNSPLHF
TRBV2	.	.	TRBJ2-3	CASSGISTDTQYF
TRBV7-9	.	.	TRBJ1-2	CASSQTGGYGYTF
TRBV5-4	.	TRBD1	TRBJ2-3	CASSADRDGTQYF
TRBV28	.	.	TRBJ1-2	CASSPPQGRRASGYTF
TRBV15	.	.	TRBJ1-2	CATSASRALNYGYTF